This TCR beta chain was retrieved from a study of T cell responses to AZD1222 COVID-19 vaccine. Assay used: immunoSEQ multiplex PCR; TCRdb lists only in-frame clones, some missing. In the table there are roughly 100,000 clones, roughly 80% of which are singletons. This clone was seen a few times. The antigen remains undetermined. Trimming removed 10 bases from V and 5 bases from J; junction bases left unmatched: 16. Germline V lookup: CDR1 LNHDA, CDR2 SQIVND (reference sequence). The CDR3 is 15 amino acids. General study findings and limits: White British donors predominated, females outnumbered males, and clonal diversity was possibly underestimated.

Here the sequenced sample was peripheral blood, taken on day 0 of AZD1222 vaccination. The chain couples TRBV19 to TRBJ1-1; 7 nucleotides align to TRBD1. This receptor was taken from an adult in good health. The CDR3, as DNA: TGTGCCACTGAGAGGGGGCAGGGGCTCGATACTGAAGCTTTCTTT. It encodes CATERGQGLDTEAFF.